This T cell receptor beta chain comes out of a study of cytomegalovirus exposure and HLA in healthy donors (dated by TCRdb to about 2017). Background on the whole study: An earlier analysis of approximately 550 of the donors reported approximately 270 Gb of sequence data and 100 million to 140 million unique TCR beta sequences from about 200 million T cells. In a later analysis, previously published TCR beta repertoires from 666 donors were re-analyzed and high-resolution HLA genotyping was added so that TCR occurrence patterns could be studied. High-throughput TCR immunosequencing, statistical association of individual TCRs with disease status, and machine learning were combined to predict cytomegalovirus infection status. About five DR-DQ haplotypes were treated as single units for association and clustering because of strong linkage in the cohort. The study aimed to test whether signatures of past pathogen exposure could be identified by cataloging public T cell receptors. Class I and class II HLA loci were covered by the typing at four-digit resolution. All discovery cohort repertoires had been generated on a single sequencing platform. Approximately 300 gigabases of sequencing data and tens of millions of unique TCR sequences were included in an early release covering over 600 HLA-typed donors. A later genetic analysis used genome-wide SNP genotypes for about three fifths of the 666 donors, treating that subset as a discovery cohort. Donor age, sex, ethnicity and CMV serostatus were collected together with the repertoire data. Typing coverage varied by locus: roughly 629-640 donors for A, B, C, DRB1 and DQB1; roughly 500 for DQA1; around 570 for DPA1; about 450 for DPB1. Among the 398 genotyped donors, more than 70% belonged to the genetic ancestry cluster associated with self-reported Caucasian donors. Besides the first cohort of roughly 660 subjects, a separate validation cohort made up of roughly 130 different subjects was used. An earlier analysis of 587 of the donors used high-throughput TCR beta sequencing to judge whether each TCR beta V gene segment behaved as functional or pseudogenic. Using immunosequencing, the study profiled T cell repertoires from roughly 650 subjects and related those repertoires to cytomegalovirus serostatus. Among some 400 genotyped donors of the cohort, an average of approximately 220,000 unique TCR beta nucleotide sequences was sequenced per donor, of which about 18% were non-productive. Rather than drawing on any new phenotypic data, the later analysis identified candidate immune exposures from TCR beta sequences and the way those sequences occurred across donors. Overall study results and their limits: For the cohort, immune exposure information was limited to CMV serostatus. According to a later analysis, most CMV-associated TCR beta chains appeared to be HLA-restricted, and the HLA associations seemed to be driven largely by CMV exposure. The study gave a list of 150 to 200 TCR beta chains associated with cytomegalovirus. In a later analysis, several top co-occurrence clusters were reported to appear linked to parvovirus B19, influenza, CMV and Epstein-Barr virus. The authors suggested that the approach could potentially be generalized to other disease states and immunological phenotypes. Most TCR sequences were seen in very few donors, while some public TCRs were found in many individuals. An association between a missense DCLRE1C variant and V-gene and J-gene trimming of TCR beta chains was found in a later genetic analysis and replicated in an independent cohort. In an earlier analysis of fewer than 750 of the donors, most TCR beta V segments were observed in productive rearrangements about 87% or about 30% of the time, broadly matching IMGT annotations. Presence/absence analyses assumed roughly uniform sequencing depth across donors, an assumption that may not hold. When HLA alleles, especially DR and DQ, strongly co-occurred, TCR associations were difficult to assign to individual alleles. Because HLA typing was unavailable for some donors at each locus, only the typed subset was used in association tests. The earlier analysis of approximately 560 of the donors excluded some 16 rarely observed V segments, including chromosome 9 orphons, because counts were too low. A later analysis associated about 18,000 TCR beta sequences with specific HLA alleles at a false discovery rate of 0.05. In a later analysis, the rate of TCR association differed among HLA loci, with DRB1 alleles having the most associated TCRs and HLA-C alleles having the fewest. A group of highly shared sequence variants was considered likely to be a technical artifact of the sequencing pipeline. A further reported finding was that TCR beta sequences accurately predicted the HLA-A and HLA-B alleles for most subjects in the first cohort. The classifier was reported to diagnose cytomegalovirus status with high specificity and sensitivity in both the original cohort and the validation cohort. In a later genetic analysis, fewer N-insertions in productive TCRs were reported among donors in an Asian-associated ancestry cluster than the roughly 700-donor mean. Compared with equally common non-associated chains, HLA-associated TCR beta chains in a later analysis were more clonally expanded and had lower generation probabilities. Three of the identified cytomegalovirus-associated TCR beta chains were confirmed in vitro to be specific for cytomegalovirus antigens. Correlated functional status among segregating V segments might reflect linkage disequilibrium, but an unknown experimental factor could not be ruled out. The cohort was sequenced for TCR beta chains only, and without alpha or paired-chain data the features that could be detected were limited.

The cohort consisted of more than 650 healthy bone marrow donors. At the time of sampling, every cohort member was nominally healthy, though immune exposures that went unrecorded were likely present. The donor tested CMV seropositive, placing the donor among the 290 or so seropositive members of the cohort. Each donor provided a peripheral blood sample, and peripheral blood mononuclear cells were used for TCR beta sequencing. The Qiagen DNeasy Blood Extraction Kit was used to extract genomic DNA from the blood cell samples. Concerning this clone: Its target antigen remains unknown. Per-base quality was not reported, and no clone a single base away is much larger than it.

The receptor library was made with the immunoSEQ multiplex PCR assay. A mixture of 60 forward primers for TCR Vbeta segments and 13 reverse primers for TCR Jbeta segments was used in the multiplex PCR. The CDR3 region of rearranged TCR beta genes was amplified from genomic DNA with a multiplex PCR assay. The Illumina HiSeq System was used to sequence the amplified TCR beta libraries as 87-base-pair reads. As for the authors' bioinformatics: In a later analysis, about 80 million unique TCR beta chains were counted across the 666 repertoires, and roughly 11 million of these chains were shared by at least two donors. Raw reads were error-corrected and collapsed into unique sequences with a nearest-neighbor algorithm that merged closely related sequences to remove PCR and sequencing errors. CDR3 sequences were aligned to IMGT reference sequences to assign V, D and J gene segments. For a sequence to be retained, a match of at least six nucleotides was required to both a V gene segment and a J gene segment. A rearrangement was called productive if the CDR3 had no stop codons and remained in frame with V and J, and every other rearrangement was called non-productive. CDR3 was defined by IMGT convention, running from the second conserved V-encoded cysteine to the conserved J-encoded phenylalanine. In an earlier analysis of more than 550 of the donors, sequences lacking an unambiguous match to a single V gene segment were excluded. An earlier analysis of 500 to 600 of the donors classified V segments as functional when productive rearrangements were above 56.7% and as segregating when the standard deviation between donors was above 5%. A statistical classification framework was built to diagnose cytomegalovirus status from the catalog of TCR beta chain sequences. A later analysis assigned V and J genes by comparing TCR nucleotide sequences with IMGT/GENE-DB human TR gene sequences. Using the TCRdist pipeline, a later analysis assigned CDR3 sequences along with most-parsimonious VDJ recombination scenarios. In a later analysis, each TCR beta chain was defined by its CDR3 amino acid sequence together with its V-gene family, and reads without a unique V-gene family were excluded. To address suspected cross-contamination and a sequencing artifact, a later analysis removed roughly 580 highly shared, low-generation-probability nucleotide sequences. In a later analysis, a clonal expansion index for each public chain was calculated from normalized within-repertoire ranks of inferred template counts. In a later analysis, generation probabilities were computed with a VDJ recombination model fitted to out-of-frame rearrangements, and the resulting probabilities were checked against IGoR. Hypergeometric tests were used in a later analysis to score TCR-TCR, TCR-HLA and TCR-CMV co-occurrence, with a repertoire-size bias correction applied to the TCR pairs. A later analysis estimated false discovery rates by permuting HLA or CMV assignments 20 times. In a later analysis, co-occurring TCRs were grouped using DBSCAN, and TCRdist sequence similarity was added for clustering within HLA-allele-positive subsets. Co-occurrence clustering excluded repertoires with fewer than 30,000 or more than 120,000 public chains, plus five with anomalous nucleotide sharing. TCRdb provides this immuneACCESS table in a form limited to in-frame rearrangements. Some clones are lacking; in checked studies, under half of them reflect an unresolved V gene, and why the rest are absent is not known. V, J and clone size were drawn from that table, and D and trimming were deduced from the DNA. This sample holds 150,000 to 160,000 clones; roughly 82% were observed only once. Clones ranked in the top ten supply 5.5% to 8.5% of the sample.

The clonotype was recovered from a woman aged 50 to 60 in good health and CMV-seropositive. The sample comprised PBMCs.

The CDR3 here reads CASSVAARGYEQYF. The nucleotide sequence reads TGTGCCAGCAGCGTAGCTGCCAGGGGCTACGAGCAGTACTTC. The rearrangement combines TRBV9 with TRBJ2-7; the D gene is perhaps TRBD1, on 6 matching bases. Trimming removed 0 bases from V and 3 bases from J, leaving 10 bases between the germline ends. CDR1 and CDR2 are drawn from the germline V gene: SGDLS, YYNGEE. The CDR3 runs 14 amino acids, cysteine and phenylalanine included. Left in the record is the CDR3 DNA by itself, 42 bases read in frame from the first base.